This TCR beta chain was documented in a study of vaccination and CD4 T cells after COVID-19. Looking at the study overall: The convalescent group had six males, four females, seven Caucasians, two Asians, one multiracial.

Study-wide findings and caveats: The great majority, 304 of 307 vaccine-specific clones, proved spike mono-reactive in convalescent patients.

The Oncomine TCR Beta short-read assay was applied to DNA of cultured CD4+ T cells. One entry per CDR3 protein results from TCRdb running MiXCR on the PCR reads. Among some 3,400 distinct CDR3 sequences, about 80% were seen once, and the ten largest hold around 20%. The V segment lost 4 bases and the J segment 0 bases; nucleotides outside the gene matches: 14. The CDR3 totals 18 residues. Germline CDR1 is MNHEY and CDR2 is SMNVEV (reference sequence). Treatment: roughly 10-day PBMC culture with coronavirus spike peptide pools or control peptides (ViraFEST assay). After being plated at two million per well, PBMCs were cultured with 9.5 to 10 IU/ml IL-2 and approximately 9.6 ug/ml peptide pools. This clonotype is classed as medium-sized (0.01 to 0.1%). What it binds is not known.

The sequence was collected from a human donor who had recovered from COVID-19. V usage is TRBV27 and J usage is TRBJ1-2; 7 bases are a match to TRBD1. Sequenced material: CD4+ T cells from blood, cultured in vitro. The DNA for the CDR3 is TGTGCCAGCAGTTCCAAAAAATCTGACAGGGCCTCTAACTATGGCTACACCTTC. This gives the protein CASSSKKSDRASNYGYTF.